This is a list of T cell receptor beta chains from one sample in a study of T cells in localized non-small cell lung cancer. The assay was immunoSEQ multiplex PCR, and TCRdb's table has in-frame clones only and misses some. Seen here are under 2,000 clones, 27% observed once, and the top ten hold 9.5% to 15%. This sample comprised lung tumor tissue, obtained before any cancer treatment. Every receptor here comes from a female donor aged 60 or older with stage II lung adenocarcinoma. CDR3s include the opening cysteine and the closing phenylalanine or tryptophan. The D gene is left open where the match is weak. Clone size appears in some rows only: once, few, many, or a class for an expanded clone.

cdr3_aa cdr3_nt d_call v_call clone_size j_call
CASSQGGSGANVLTF TGTGCCAGCAGCCAAGGGGGCTCTGGGGCCAACGTCCTGACTTTC . TRBV11-3 few TRBJ2-6
CASSLGQGAMNTEAFF TGTGCCAGCAGTCTGGGGCAGGGGGCGATGAACACTGAAGCTTTCTTT TRBD1 TRBV11-3 hyperexpanded TRBJ1-1
CASSPPEARRAFF TGTGCCAGCTCACCCCCCGAGGCCCGGAGGGCTTTCTTT . TRBV18 few TRBJ1-1
CATSRPETQAGEKLFF TGTGCCACCAGCAGACCCGAGACCCAAGCAGGGGAAAAACTGTTTTTT . TRBV15 few TRBJ1-4
CASSQGGPSTDTQYF TGTGCCAGCAGCCAGGGAGGGCCGAGCACAGATACGCAGTATTTT TRBD2 TRBV11-3 large TRBJ2-3
CASRTPRDREETQYF TGTGCCAGCAGGACGCCTAGGGACAGGGAAGAGACCCAGTACTTC TRBD1 TRBV2 large TRBJ2-5
CSALQGRLGNIQYF TGCAGCGCACTACAGGGTCGTCTGGGGAACATTCAGTACTTC . TRBV29-1 . TRBJ2-4
CASRQGGGHGQPQHF TGTGCCAGCAGGCAGGGGGGAGGCCACGGTCAGCCCCAGCATTTT TRBD1 TRBV6-9 few TRBJ1-5
CASSEAEGAGNQPQHF TGTGCCAGCAGTGAAGCGGAAGGGGCGGGAAATCAGCCCCAGCATTTT . TRBV6-1 . TRBJ1-5
CASSSILTGVQETQYF TGCGCCAGCAGCTCCATACTCACAGGGGTCCAAGAGACCCAGTACTTC TRBD1 TRBV5-1 few TRBJ2-5
CAWSLRLAGGPNTGELFF TGTGCCTGGAGTTTACGGCTAGCGGGAGGGCCGAACACCGGGGAGCTGTTTTTT TRBD2 TRBV30 once TRBJ2-2
CASSLLQGEQYF TGTGCCAGCTCACTGTTACAGGGGGAGCAGTACTTC TRBD1 TRBV18 . TRBJ2-7
CASSPHRETEAFF TGTGCCAGCAGCCCTCACAGGGAAACTGAAGCTTTCTTT . TRBV7-2 medium-sized TRBJ1-1
CASSRDRGQPQHF TGTGCCAGCAGCCGGGACCGGGGGCAGCCCCAGCATTTT . TRBV16 . TRBJ1-5
CASSRSANYGYTF TGTGCCAGCAGCCGGTCCGCTAACTATGGCTACACCTTC . TRBV9 . TRBJ1-2
CASCELAGGGREQYF TGTGCCAGCTGCGAACTAGCGGGAGGCGGAAGGGAGCAGTACTTC TRBD2 TRBV2 few TRBJ2-7
CASRDGGGTYEQYF TGTGCCAGCAGGGACGGCGGGGGAACCTACGAGCAGTACTTC TRBD2 TRBV9 medium-sized TRBJ2-7
CASSYQTGVEKLFF TGTGCCAGCAGTTACCAGACAGGCGTTGAAAAACTGTTTTTT . TRBV6-8 . TRBJ1-4
CASSLLTGGNEQFF TGTGCCAGTAGTTTATTAACAGGGGGAAATGAGCAGTTCTTC TRBD1 TRBV19 . TRBJ2-1
CASSFGGGRTTDTQYF TGTGCCAGCAGCTTTGGGGGCGGCCGTACCACAGATACGCAGTATTTT . TRBV11-3 few TRBJ2-3
CASSLSAPAVAEAFF TGTGCCAGCAGTTTATCCGCCCCCGCGGTGGCTGAAGCTTTCTTT . TRBV28 few TRBJ1-1